This T cell receptor beta chain was sequenced for a study of radiotherapy plus CTLA-4 blockade in lung cancer. Study-wide results and limits: With interferon-beta, early dynamics of blood T cell clones were reported to best predict response. TCR clones from tumors expanded in blood after radiotherapy plus ipilimumab.

Using immunoSEQ multiplex PCR, the repertoire was profiled, and TCRdb retains in-frame clones only, with some absent. The top ten hold around 8.3% of the sample, which has tens of thousands of clones, around 68% seen once. This clone appeared a single time. Antigen unknown. The material sequenced was peripheral blood, taken from a patient treated with radiotherapy plus ipilimumab. This TCR was sampled from a human donor with non-small cell lung cancer whose response to radiotherapy plus ipilimumab could not be evaluated.

Here the CDR3 DNA reads TGTGCCAGCAGTGATCTGGGTCAGGGCTCCTACGAGCAGTACTTC. Translated, it gives CASSDLGQGSYEQYF. The chain has TRBV25-1 and TRBJ2-7; TRBD1 is a possible D gene (5 bases). The CDR3 is made up of 15 amino acids. V was clipped by 3 bases and J by 0 bases, with 12 bases between them. Germline assignment: CDR1 MGHDK and CDR2 SYGVNS.